This record looks at one T cell receptor (beta chain) sequence and its context. Antigen unknown. CDR1 is WNHNN, CDR2 SYGVQD, per germline (reference sequence). The CDR3 is made up of 12 amino acids. PCR used 60 Vbeta primers and 13 Jbeta primers. Profiling relied on immunoSEQ multiplex PCR, and the TCRdb table lists in-frame clones only, not all of them. The sample comprises under 200,000 clones, 75% to 90% of which are singletons, and about 2.5% rests with the top ten. This record comes from a study of cytomegalovirus exposure and HLA in healthy donors. General study points: Earlier findings revealed that most TCR beta V segments proved productive either about 87% or about 30% of the time. Accurate prediction of HLA-A and HLA-B alleles (for most subjects) was reportedly achieved from TCR beta sequences.

The sequencing input was PBMCs. The chain combines TRBV10-1 with TRBJ2-5; maybe TRBD2 (6 bases). Gene TRBJ2-7 matches the end of the DNA better, so the J call may be wrong. This TCR was recovered from a male donor in good health and CMV-seronegative. The CDR3 region has the DNA TGCGCCAGCAGTGAAGGAGGGCCCGAGCAGTACTTC. It specifies CASSEGGPEQYF.